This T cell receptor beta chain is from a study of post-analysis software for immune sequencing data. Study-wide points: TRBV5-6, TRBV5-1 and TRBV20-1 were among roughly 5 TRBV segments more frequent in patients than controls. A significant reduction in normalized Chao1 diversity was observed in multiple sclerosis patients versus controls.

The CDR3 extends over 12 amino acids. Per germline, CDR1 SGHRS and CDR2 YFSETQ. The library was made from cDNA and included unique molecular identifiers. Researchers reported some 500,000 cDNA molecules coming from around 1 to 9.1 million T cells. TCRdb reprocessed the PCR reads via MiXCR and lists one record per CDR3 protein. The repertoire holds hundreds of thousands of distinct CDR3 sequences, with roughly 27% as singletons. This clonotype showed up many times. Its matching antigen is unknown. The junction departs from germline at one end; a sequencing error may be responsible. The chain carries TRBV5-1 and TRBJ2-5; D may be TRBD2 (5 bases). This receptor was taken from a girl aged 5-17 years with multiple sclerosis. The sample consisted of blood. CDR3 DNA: TGTGCCAGCAGCTTGGAGGTGGAGACCCAGTACTTC. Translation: CASSLEVETQYF.